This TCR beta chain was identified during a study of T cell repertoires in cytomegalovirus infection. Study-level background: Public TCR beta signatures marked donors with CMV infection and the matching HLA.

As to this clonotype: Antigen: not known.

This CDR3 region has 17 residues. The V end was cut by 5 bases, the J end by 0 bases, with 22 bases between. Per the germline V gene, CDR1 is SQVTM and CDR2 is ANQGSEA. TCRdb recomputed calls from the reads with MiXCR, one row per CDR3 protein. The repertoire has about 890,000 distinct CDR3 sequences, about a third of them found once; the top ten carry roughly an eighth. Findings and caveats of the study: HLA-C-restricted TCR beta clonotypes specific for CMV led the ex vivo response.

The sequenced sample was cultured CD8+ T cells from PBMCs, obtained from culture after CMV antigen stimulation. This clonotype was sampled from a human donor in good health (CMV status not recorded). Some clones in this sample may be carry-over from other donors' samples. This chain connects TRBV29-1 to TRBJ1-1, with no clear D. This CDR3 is CSVLGPGRPPMNTEAFF. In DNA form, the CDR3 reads TGCAGCGTTCTTGGGCCAGGACGGCCCCCCATGAACACTGAAGCTTTCTTT. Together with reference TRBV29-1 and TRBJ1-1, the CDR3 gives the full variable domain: SAVISQKPSRDICQRGTSLTIQCQVDSQVTMMFWYRQQPGQSLTLIATANQGSEATYESGFVIDKFPISRPNLTFSTLTVSNMSPEDSSIYLCSVLGPGRPPMNTEAFFGQGTRLTVV.